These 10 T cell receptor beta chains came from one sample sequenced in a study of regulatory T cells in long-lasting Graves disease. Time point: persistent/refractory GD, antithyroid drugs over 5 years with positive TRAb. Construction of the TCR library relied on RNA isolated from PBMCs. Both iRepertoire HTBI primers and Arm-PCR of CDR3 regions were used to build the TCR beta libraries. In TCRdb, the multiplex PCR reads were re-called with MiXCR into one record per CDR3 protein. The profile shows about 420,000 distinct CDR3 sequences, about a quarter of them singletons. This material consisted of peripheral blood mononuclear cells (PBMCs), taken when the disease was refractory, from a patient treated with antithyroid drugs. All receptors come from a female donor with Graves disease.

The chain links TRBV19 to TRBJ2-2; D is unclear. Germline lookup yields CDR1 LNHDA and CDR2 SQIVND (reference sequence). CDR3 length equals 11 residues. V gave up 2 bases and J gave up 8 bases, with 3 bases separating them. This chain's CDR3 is CASSISGELFF. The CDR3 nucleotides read TGTGCCAGTAGTATATCTGGGGAGCTGTTTTTT.

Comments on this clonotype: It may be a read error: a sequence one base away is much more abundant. CDR3 nucleotides: TGTGCCAGCAGTGGGGGGCTGGGCACTGAAGCTCTCTTT. This gives the protein CASSGGLGTEALF. This chain connects TRBV6-2 or TRBV6-3 to TRBJ1-1; D is perhaps TRBD1 (6 bases). The germline V gene encodes CDR1 MNHEY and CDR2 SVGEGT. The CDR3 runs to 13 residues.

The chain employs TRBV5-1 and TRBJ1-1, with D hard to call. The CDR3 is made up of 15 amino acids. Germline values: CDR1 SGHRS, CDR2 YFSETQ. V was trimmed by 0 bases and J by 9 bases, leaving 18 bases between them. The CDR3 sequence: CASSLAQNSQDQAFF. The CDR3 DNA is TGCGCCAGCAGCTTGGCCCAAAACTCCCAAGACCAAGCTTTCTTT.

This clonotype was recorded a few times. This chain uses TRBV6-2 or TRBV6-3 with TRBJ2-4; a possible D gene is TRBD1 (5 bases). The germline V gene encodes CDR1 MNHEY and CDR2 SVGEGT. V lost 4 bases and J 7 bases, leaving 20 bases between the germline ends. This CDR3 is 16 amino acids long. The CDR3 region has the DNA TGTGCCAGCAGTTCCGGCGAAGGGGCGCTTCTCAACATTCAGTACTTC. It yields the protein CASSSGEGALLNIQYF.

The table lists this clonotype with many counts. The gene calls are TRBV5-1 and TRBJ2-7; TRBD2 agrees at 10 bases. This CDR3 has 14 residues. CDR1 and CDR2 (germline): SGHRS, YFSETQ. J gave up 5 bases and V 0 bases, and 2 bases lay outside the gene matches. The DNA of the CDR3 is TGCGCCAGCAGCTTGGATCTAGCGGGAGACGAGCAGTACTTC. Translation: CASSLDLAGDEQYF.

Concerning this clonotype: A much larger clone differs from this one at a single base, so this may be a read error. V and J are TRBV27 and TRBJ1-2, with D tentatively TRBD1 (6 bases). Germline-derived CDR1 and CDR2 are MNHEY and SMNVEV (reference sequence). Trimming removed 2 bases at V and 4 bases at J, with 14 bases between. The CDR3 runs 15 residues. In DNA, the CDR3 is TGTGCCAGCAGTTTAGGGAGCGGGACAACCTATGGCTACACCTTC. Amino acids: CASSLGSGTTYGYTF.

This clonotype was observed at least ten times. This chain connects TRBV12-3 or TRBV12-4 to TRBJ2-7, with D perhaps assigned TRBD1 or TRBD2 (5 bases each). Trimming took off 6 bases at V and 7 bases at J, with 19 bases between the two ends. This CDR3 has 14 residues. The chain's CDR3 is CASSPLGRVGEQYF. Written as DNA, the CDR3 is TGTGCCAGCAGCCCACTAGGCAGGGTGGGAGAGCAGTACTTC.

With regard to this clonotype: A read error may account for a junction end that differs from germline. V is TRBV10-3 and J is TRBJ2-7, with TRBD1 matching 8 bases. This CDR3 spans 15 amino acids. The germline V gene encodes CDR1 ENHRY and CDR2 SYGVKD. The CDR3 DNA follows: TGTGCTATCAGTGAGTCGAACAGGGGGAACGACGAGCAGTACTTC. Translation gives CAISESNRGNDEQYF.

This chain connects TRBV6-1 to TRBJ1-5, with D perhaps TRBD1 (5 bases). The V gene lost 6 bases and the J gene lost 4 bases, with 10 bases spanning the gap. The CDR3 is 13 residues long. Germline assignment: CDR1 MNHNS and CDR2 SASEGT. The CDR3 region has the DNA TGTGCCAGCAGAACTAGGGGTAATCAGCCCCAGCATTTT. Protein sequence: CASRTRGNQPQHF.

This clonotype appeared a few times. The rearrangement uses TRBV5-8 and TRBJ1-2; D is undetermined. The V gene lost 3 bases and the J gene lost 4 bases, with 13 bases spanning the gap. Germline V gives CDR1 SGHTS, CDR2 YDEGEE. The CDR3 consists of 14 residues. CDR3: CASSWGRGAYGYTF. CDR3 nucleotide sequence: TGTGCCAGCAGCTGGGGTCGTGGTGCCTATGGCTACACCTTC.